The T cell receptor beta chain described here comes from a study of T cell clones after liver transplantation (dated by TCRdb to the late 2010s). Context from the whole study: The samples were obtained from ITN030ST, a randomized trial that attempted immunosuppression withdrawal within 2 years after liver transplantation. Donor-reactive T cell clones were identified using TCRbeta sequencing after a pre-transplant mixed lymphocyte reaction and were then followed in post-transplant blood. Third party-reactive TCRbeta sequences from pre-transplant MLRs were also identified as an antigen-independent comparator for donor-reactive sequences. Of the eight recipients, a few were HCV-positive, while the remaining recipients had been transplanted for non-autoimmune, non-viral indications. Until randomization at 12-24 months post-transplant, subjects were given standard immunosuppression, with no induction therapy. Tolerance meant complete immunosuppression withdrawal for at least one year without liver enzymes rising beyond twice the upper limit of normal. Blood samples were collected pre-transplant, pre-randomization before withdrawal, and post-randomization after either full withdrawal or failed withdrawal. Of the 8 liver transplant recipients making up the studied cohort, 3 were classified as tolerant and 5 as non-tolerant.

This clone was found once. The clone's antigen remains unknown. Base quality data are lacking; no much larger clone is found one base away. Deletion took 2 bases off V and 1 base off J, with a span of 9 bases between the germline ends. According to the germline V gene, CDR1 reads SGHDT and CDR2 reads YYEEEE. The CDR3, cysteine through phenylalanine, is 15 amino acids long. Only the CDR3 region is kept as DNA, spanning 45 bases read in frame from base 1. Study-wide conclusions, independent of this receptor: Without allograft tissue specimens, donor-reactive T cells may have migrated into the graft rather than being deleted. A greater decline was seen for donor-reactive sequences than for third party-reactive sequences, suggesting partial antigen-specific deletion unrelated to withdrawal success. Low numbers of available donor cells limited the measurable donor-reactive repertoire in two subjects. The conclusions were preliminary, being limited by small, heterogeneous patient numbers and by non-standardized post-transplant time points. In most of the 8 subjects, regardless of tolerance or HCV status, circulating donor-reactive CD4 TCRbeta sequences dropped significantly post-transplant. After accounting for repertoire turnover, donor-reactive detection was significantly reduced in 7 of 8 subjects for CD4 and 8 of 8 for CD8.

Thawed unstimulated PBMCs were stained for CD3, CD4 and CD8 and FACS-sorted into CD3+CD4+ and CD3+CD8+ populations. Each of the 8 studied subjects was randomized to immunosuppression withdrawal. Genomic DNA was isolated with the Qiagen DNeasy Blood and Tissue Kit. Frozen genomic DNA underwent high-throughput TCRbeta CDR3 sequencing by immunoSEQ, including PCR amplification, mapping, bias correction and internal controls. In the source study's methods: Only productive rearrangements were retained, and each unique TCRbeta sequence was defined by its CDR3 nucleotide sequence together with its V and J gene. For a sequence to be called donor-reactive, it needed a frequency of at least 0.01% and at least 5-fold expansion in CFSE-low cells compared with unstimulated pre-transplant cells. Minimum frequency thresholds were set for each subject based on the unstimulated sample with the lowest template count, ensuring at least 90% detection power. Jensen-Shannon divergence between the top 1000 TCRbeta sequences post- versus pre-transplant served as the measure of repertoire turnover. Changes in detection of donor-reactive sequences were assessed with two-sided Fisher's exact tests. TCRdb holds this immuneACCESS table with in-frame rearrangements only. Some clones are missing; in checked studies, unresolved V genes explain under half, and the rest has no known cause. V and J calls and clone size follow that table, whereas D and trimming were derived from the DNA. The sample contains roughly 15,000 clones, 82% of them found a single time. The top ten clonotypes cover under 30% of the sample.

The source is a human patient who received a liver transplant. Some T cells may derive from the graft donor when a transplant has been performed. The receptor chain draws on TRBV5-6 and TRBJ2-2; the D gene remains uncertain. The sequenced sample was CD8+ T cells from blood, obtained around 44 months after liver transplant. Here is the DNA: TGTGCCAGCAGCTTCAATGCTATGAACACCGGGGAGCTGTTTTTT. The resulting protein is CASSFNAMNTGELFF.